This is a list of T cell receptor beta chains from one sample in a study of a mutant IDH1 vaccine in newly diagnosed glioma. TCRdb's table, derived via immunoSEQ multiplex PCR, lists solely in-frame clones and lacks some. The repertoire includes roughly 70,000 clones, about 86% of them detected once, and around 2.9% sits in the top ten. The source was PBMCs, collected from a glioma patient treated with radiotherapy, temozolomide or both. The receptors originated from a man between 25 and 39 years old with glioma. Both conserved end residues are part of each CDR3. D genes are given only for firm matches. A row's size may be missing; if present it is once, few, many or a size class.

>TRBJ2-5|TRBD2|-|TRBV28
TGTGCCAGCAGTTCCCTAGCGGAAGGAGAGACCCAGTACTTC
CASSSLAEGETQYF
>TRBJ1-1|TRBD1|few|TRBV27
TGTGCCAGCAGGGGGGACAGGTCCCTAAAAGGGGACACTGAAGCTTTCTTT
CASRGDRSLKGDTEAFF
>TRBJ2-5|-|-|TRBV6-6
TGTGCCAGCAGTCCATACGACAGACAGAAAGAGACCCAGTACTTC
CASSPYDRQKETQYF
>TRBJ1-2|-|-|TRBV5-8
TGTGCCAGCAGCTCCGCCCCATACTATGGCTACACCTTC
CASSSAPYYGYTF
>TRBJ2-7|-|-|TRBV11-2
TGTGCCAGCAGCCCAGACAGGACTAGGGAGCAGTACTTC
CASSPDRTREQYF
>TRBJ1-6|-|-|TRBV12-5
TGTGCTAGTGGTTTGGTCGGGAAGGACTCCGGGTCACCCCTCCACTTT
CASGLVGKDSGSPLHF
>TRBJ1-5|-|few|TRBV2
TGTGCCAGCACCCCTTCTCCGTCTCAGCCCCAGCATTTT
CASTPSPSQPQHF
>TRBJ1-6|-|-|TRBV2
TGTGCCAGCCGAATTTTAGACAACTCACCCCTCCACTTT
CASRILDNSPLHF
>TRBJ2-1|-|-|TRBV30
TGTGCCTGGATGGATAGCATCGGGTACAATGAGCAGTTCTTC
CAWMDSIGYNEQFF
>TRBJ2-1|TRBD1|-|TRBV10-2
TGCGCCCCAGCATCTCAGGGGGCGGAGGGGTACTATGAGCAGTTCTTC
CAPASQGAEGYYEQFF
>TRBJ2-3|-|-|TRBV14
TGTGCCAGCAGCCACCATCATACGCAGTATTTT
CASSHHHTQYF
>TRBJ2-7|TRBD1|-|TRBV6-1
TGTGCCAGCAGTGCCCGACAGGGATCCTACGAGCAGTACTTC
CASSARQGSYEQYF
>TRBJ2-1|-|-|TRBV13
TGTGCCAGCAGCGAGAGGAGGGGGCGGGCGCAGTTCTTC
CASSERRGRAQFF
>TRBJ1-4|TRBD1|-|TRBV15
TGTGCCACCAGCAGAAACAGGGGTACAACTAATGAAAAACTGTTTTTT
CATSRNRGTTNEKLFF
>TRBJ2-2|TRBD2|-|TRBV19
TGTGCCAGTAGTATCACTAGCGGGGGGGCGTCTGGCACCGGGGAGCTGTTTTTT
CASSITSGGASGTGELFF
>TRBJ1-4|-|-|TRBV7-6
TGTGCCAGCAGCTTAGAGGTTAGCGCAACTAATGAAAAACTGTTTTTT
CASSLEVSATNEKLFF
>TRBJ2-7|-|-|TRBV10-2
TGCGCCAGCAGTGAGCCTACAGGGGGGGGGAGCAGACAGTACTTC
CASSEPTGGGSRQYF
>TRBJ2-5|-|-|TRBV11-3
TGTGCCAGCAGCTTGGGCGGGGATGCGGAGACCCAGTACTTC
CASSLGGDAETQYF
>TRBJ1-6|-|-|TRBV5-5
TGTGCCAGCAGCTTCGAACCGTCGGGTAATTCACCCCTCCACTTT
CASSFEPSGNSPLHF
>TRBJ1-2|-|-|TRBV7-9
TGTGCCAGCAGAGGGACCTGGGAGAACTATGGCTACACCTTC
CASRGTWENYGYTF
>TRBJ2-3|-|-|TRBV7-9
TGTGCCAGCAGCGTCGGAAACTCTGGCACAGATACGCAGTATTTT
CASSVGNSGTDTQYF
>TRBJ2-2|-|once|TRBV21-1
TGTGCCAGCAGCAAAATCTGGTGGGGACCCACCGGGGAGCTGTTTTTT
CASSKIWWGPTGELFF
>TRBJ2-2|-|-|TRBV11-3
TGTGCCAGCAGCCAAGCAGGGGAGGGGGAGAACACCGGGGAGCTGTTTTTT
CASSQAGEGENTGELFF
>TRBJ2-3|-|-|TRBV4-1
TGCGCCAGCAGCCAAGTGGAGGGACGAGGGGATACGCAGTATTTT
CASSQVEGRGDTQYF
>TRBJ1-3|-|-|TRBV7-9
TGTGCCAGCAGCGCCGTGGCAGGGAAAGGTGGAAACACCATATATTTT
CASSAVAGKGGNTIYF
>TRBJ1-1|-|-|TRBV2
TGTGCCAGCAGCCGGGACCGCATGGGGACTGAAGCTTTCTTT
CASSRDRMGTEAFF
>TRBJ2-3|TRBD2|-|TRBV28
TGTGCCAGCAGTTTGGTAGCGGGGGTCCTCCTCAATACGCAGTATTTT
CASSLVAGVLLNTQYF
>TRBJ2-7|TRBD1|-|TRBV2
TGTGCCAGCAGGGTGGACAGGGGGCCTTACGAGCAGTACTTC
CASRVDRGPYEQYF
>TRBJ2-2|-|-|TRBV28
TGTGCCATTTATGACATTTATACCGGGGAGCTGTTTTTT
CAIYDIYTGELFF
>TRBJ2-1|-|few|TRBV2
TGTGCCAGCAGTGTGGGCCCTTTGGGATCCTACAATGAGCAGTTCTTC
CASSVGPLGSYNEQFF
>TRBJ1-2|-|-|TRBV7-9
TGTGCCAGCAGGAAAACCCGAGGGAGGACGGACTATGGCTACACCTTC
CASRKTRGRTDYGYTF
>TRBJ2-3|TRBD2|-|TRBV6-4
TGTGCCAGCAGTGAATTTTATGATGCGGGGGCAGATACGCAGTATTTT
CASSEFYDAGADTQYF
>TRBJ1-4|TRBD1|-|TRBV2
TGTGCCAGCATGAAGGGACAGAAAAATGAAAAACTGTTTTTT
CASMKGQKNEKLFF
>TRBJ1-1|TRBD1|-|TRBV5-1
TGCGCCAGCAGCATGGACAGGAGTGAAGCTTTCTTT
CASSMDRSEAFF
>TRBJ1-4|-|-|TRBV5-1
TGCGCCAGCAGCTTGGCCCCGGCAGGGGAATCGTTAGAAAAACTGTTTTTT
CASSLAPAGESLEKLFF
>TRBJ2-1|TRBD2|-|TRBV4-1
TGCGCCAGCAGCCGGGGGACTAGCGGAAACAATGAGCAGTTCTTC
CASSRGTSGNNEQFF
>TRBJ2-7|TRBD1|-|TRBV19
TGTGCCAGTAGCTCAACCCACAGGGGGAACTACGAGCAGTACTTC
CASSSTHRGNYEQYF
>TRBJ2-1|-|-|TRBV27
TGTGCCAGCAGTTTAGGGTTGACAGTCAATGAGCAGTTCTTC
CASSLGLTVNEQFF
>TRBJ2-1|-|-|TRBV15
TGTGCCACCAGTAGAGGCCTACAGGAGCAGTTCTTC
CATSRGLQEQFF
>TRBJ2-2|-|-|TRBV10-1
TGCGCCAGCAGTTCACAGCTGACAACCGGGGAGCTGTTTTTT
CASSSQLTTGELFF